The following is a T cell receptor (beta chain) sequence with its context. These data belong to a study of neoadjuvant nivolumab and ipilimumab in lung cancer. V shed 6 bases and J shed 4 bases, with 15 bases lying between them. The CDR3 consists of 13 residues. Looked up from germline, CDR1 is SQVTM and CDR2 is ANQGSEA. Generated by immunoSEQ multiplex PCR, the TCRdb table keeps only in-frame clones and is missing some. The data contain tens of thousands of clones, 75% to 85% of them singletons. The sequence derives from an adult with non-small cell lung cancer. The V and J genes are TRBV29-1 and TRBJ1-2; the D gene is possibly TRBD1 (5 bases). The material was tumor tissue, obtained after neoadjuvant nivolumab, alone or with ipilimumab, at or shortly before surgery. The CDR3 is CSVDGGGSYGYTF. As DNA, the CDR3 is TGCAGCGTCGACGGCGGGGGGTCCTATGGCTACACCTTC.